A selection of T cell receptor beta chains follows, all from one sample in a study of cytomegalovirus exposure and HLA in healthy donors. The assay was immunoSEQ multiplex PCR, and TCRdb's table has in-frame clones only and misses some. The record lists 150,000 to 250,000 clones, of which the ten most abundant hold roughly 0.74%. The specimen sequenced was PBMCs. The receptors stem from a boy between 10 and 17 years old in good health and CMV-seronegative. The CDR3 runs from the conserved cysteine through the conserved F or W. The D gene is left open where the match is weak.

j_call d_call v_call cdr3_length cdr3_aa cdr3_nt
TRBJ2-7 TRBD1 TRBV7-2 16 CASSLLGTVDTYEQYF TGTGCCAGCAGCCTGCTTGGGACAGTTGATACCTACGAGCAGTACTTC
TRBJ1-1 TRBD1 TRBV7-9 15 CASSPRQGAWTEAFF TGTGCCAGCAGCCCCCGACAGGGGGCTTGGACTGAAGCTTTCTTT
TRBJ2-7 NA TRBV19 13 CASGQGLSYEQYF TGTGCCAGTGGGCAGGGGTTATCCTACGAGCAGTACTTC
TRBJ1-6 NA TRBV7-2 14 CASSLGQQNSPLHF TGTGCCAGCAGCCTAGGACAGCAAAATTCACCCCTCCACTTT
TRBJ1-6 TRBD1 TRBV7-9 15 CASGLPGTDNSPLHF TGTGCCAGCGGATTACCCGGGACAGATAATTCACCCCTCCACTTT
TRBJ1-2 NA TRBV14 12 CASRGEGPGYTF TGTGCCAGCAGAGGGGAGGGTCCCGGCTACACCTTC
TRBJ2-7 NA TRBV2 11 CASSAGYEQYF TGTGCCAGCAGTGCGGGATACGAGCAGTACTTC
TRBJ2-3 NA TRBV10-3 13 CAISAVILNTQYF TGTGCCATCAGCGCAGTAATCTTGAATACGCAGTATTTT
TRBJ2-3 TRBD1 TRBV5-1 14 CASRAGTATDTQYF TGCGCCAGCAGGGCCGGGACAGCCACAGATACGCAGTATTTT
TRBJ2-2 TRBD2 TRBV6-1 14 CASKGRGGTGELFF TGTGCCAGCAAGGGGCGGGGGGGCACCGGGGAGCTGTTTTTT
TRBJ2-3 TRBD2 TRBV4-1 15 CASSQYGGATDTQYF TGCGCCAGCAGCCAATACGGGGGGGCCACAGATACGCAGTATTTT
TRBJ1-5 NA TRBV5-6 16 CASSLAGIYGNQPQHF TGTGCCAGCAGTTTGGCAGGGATATATGGCAATCAGCCCCAGCATTTT
TRBJ2-5 TRBD2 TRBV4-2 15 CASRGQAGGGETQYF TGTGCCAGCAGGGGGCAGGCGGGGGGAGGAGAGACCCAGTACTTC
TRBJ2-7 NA TRBV5-1 16 CASSPRGGDRSYEQYF TGCGCCAGCAGCCCCAGGGGTGGTGACAGATCCTACGAGCAGTACTTC
TRBJ1-5 NA TRBV5-6 12 CASSLYLQPQHF TGTGCCAGCAGCTTGTATCTTCAGCCCCAGCATTTT
TRBJ2-5 TRBD2 TRBV5-4 16 CASSSLAGMRRETQYF TGTGCCAGCAGCTCTTTAGCGGGGATGCGTAGGGAGACCCAGTACTTC
TRBJ2-7 NA TRBV9 13 CASSVEASYEQYF TGTGCCAGCAGCGTAGAGGCTAGCTACGAGCAGTACTTC
TRBJ2-5 NA TRBV9 13 CASSAGMQETQYF TGTGCCAGCAGCGCCGGGATGCAAGAGACCCAGTACTTC
TRBJ2-1 TRBD2 TRBV13 17 CASSKLAGRLSYNEQFF TGTGCCAGCAGCAAGCTAGCGGGCCGCCTCTCCTACAATGAGCAGTTCTTC
TRBJ2-2 TRBD2 TRBV7-9 15 CASSLVAGDTGELFF TGTGCCAGCAGCTTGGTTGCGGGAGACACCGGGGAGCTGTTTTTT
TRBJ2-1 TRBD2 TRBV4-3 16 CASSQGTSGSYNEQFF TGCGCCAGCAGCCAAGGGACTAGCGGTTCCTACAATGAGCAGTTCTTC
TRBJ1-2 TRBD1 TRBV6-6 13 CASGGTGLYGYTF TGTGCCAGCGGCGGGACAGGGTTATATGGCTACACCTTC
TRBJ2-7 TRBD2 TRBV7-9 16 CASSSKGGGGTYEQYF TGTGCCAGCAGCTCCAAGGGGGGCGGGGGGACCTACGAGCAGTACTTC
TRBJ2-2 NA TRBV7-2 12 CVSGRGLRELFF TGTGTCAGCGGCAGAGGGCTCAGGGAGCTGTTTTTT
TRBJ2-7 NA TRBV30 15 CAWSPERGNFYEQYF TGTGCCTGGAGTCCCGAGAGGGGGAATTTCTACGAGCAGTACTTC
TRBJ2-7 TRBD1 TRBV14 17 CASSLGQGIQSRYEQYF TGTGCCAGCAGCCTTGGACAGGGTATACAATCGAGGTACGAGCAGTACTTC
TRBJ1-4 NA TRBV7-9 13 CASSRATNEKLFF TGTGCCAGCAGCCGAGCAACTAATGAAAAACTGTTTTTT
TRBJ2-7 TRBD1 TRBV5-4 13 CASSRGQDPEQYF TGTGCCAGCAGCCGAGGACAGGATCCCGAGCAGTACTTC
TRBJ2-7 NA TRBV7-8 15 CASSAGGTVLYEQYF TGTGCCAGCAGCGCCGGCGGGACAGTACTTTACGAGCAGTACTTC